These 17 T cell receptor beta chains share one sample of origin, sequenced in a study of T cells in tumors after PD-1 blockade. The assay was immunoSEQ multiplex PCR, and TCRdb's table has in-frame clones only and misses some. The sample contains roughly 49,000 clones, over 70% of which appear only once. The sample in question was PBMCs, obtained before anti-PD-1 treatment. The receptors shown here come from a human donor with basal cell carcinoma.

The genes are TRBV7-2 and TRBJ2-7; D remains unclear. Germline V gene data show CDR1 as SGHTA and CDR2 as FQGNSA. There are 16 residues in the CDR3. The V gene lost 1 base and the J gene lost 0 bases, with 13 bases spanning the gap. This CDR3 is CASSLDPAGSSYEQYF. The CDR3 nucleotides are TGTGCCAGCAGCTTAGATCCGGCAGGTAGCTCCTACGAGCAGTACTTC.

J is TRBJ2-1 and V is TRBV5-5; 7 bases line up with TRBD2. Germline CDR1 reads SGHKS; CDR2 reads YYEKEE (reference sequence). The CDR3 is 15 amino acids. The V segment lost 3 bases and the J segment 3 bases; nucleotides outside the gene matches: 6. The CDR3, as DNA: TGTGCCAGCAGCTCCCCTAGCGGACACTACAATGAGCAGTTCTTC. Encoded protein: CASSSPSGHYNEQFF.

CDR3 sequence reads: CATSAVGVFGGQNYGYTF. The CDR3 coding sequence is TGTGCCACCAGTGCAGTCGGTGTTTTTGGGGGACAAAACTATGGCTACACCTTC. V gene TRBV24-1 combines with J gene TRBJ1-2, with D possibly TRBD1 on 6 matching bases. Trimming took off 5 bases at V and 2 bases at J, with 23 bases between the two ends. CDR3 size: 18 residues. CDR1 is KGHDR and CDR2 is SFDVKD in the germline V gene.

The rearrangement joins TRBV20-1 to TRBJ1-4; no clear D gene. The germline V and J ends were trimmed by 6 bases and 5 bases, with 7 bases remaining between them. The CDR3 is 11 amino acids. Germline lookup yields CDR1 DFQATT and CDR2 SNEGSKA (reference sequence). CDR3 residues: CSAGPNEKLFF. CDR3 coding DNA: TGCAGTGCAGGACCGAATGAAAAACTGTTTTTT.

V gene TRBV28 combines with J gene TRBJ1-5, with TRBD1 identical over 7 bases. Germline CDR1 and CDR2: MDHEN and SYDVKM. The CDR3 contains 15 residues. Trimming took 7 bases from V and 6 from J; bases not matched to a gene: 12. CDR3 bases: TGTGCCAGCACCAACTCAAGACAGGGACTTCAGCCCCAGCATTTT. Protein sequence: CASTNSRQGLQPQHF.

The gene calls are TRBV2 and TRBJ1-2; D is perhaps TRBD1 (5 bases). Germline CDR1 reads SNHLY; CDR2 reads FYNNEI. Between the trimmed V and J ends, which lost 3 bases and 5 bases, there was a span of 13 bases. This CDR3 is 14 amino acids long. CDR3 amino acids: CASSDREGSYGYTF. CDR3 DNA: TGTGCCAGCAGTGACAGGGAGGGGAGTTATGGCTACACCTTC.

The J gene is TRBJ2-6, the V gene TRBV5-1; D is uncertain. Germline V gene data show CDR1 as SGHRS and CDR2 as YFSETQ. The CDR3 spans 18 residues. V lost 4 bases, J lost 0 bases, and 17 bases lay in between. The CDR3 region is CASSPTQISYSGANVLTF. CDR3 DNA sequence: TGCGCCAGCAGCCCAACCCAAATTTCCTACTCTGGGGCCAACGTCCTGACTTTC.

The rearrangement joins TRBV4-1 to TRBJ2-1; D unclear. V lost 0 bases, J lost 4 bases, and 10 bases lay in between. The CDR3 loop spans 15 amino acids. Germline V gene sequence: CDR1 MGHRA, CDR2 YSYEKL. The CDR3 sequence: CASSQEAEVYNEQFF. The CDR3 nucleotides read TGCGCCAGCAGCCAAGAGGCAGAAGTTTACAATGAGCAGTTCTTC.

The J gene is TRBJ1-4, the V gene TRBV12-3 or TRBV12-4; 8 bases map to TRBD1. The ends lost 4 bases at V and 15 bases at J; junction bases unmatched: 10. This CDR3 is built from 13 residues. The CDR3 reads CASSSQGRGQVFF. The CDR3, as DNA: TGTGCCAGCAGTTCCCAAGGACGGGGACAGGTGTTTTTT.

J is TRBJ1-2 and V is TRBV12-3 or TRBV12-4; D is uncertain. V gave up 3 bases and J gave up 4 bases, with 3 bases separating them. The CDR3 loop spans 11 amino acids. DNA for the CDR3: TGTGCCAGCAGTTTTATCTATGGCTACACCTTC. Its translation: CASSFIYGYTF.

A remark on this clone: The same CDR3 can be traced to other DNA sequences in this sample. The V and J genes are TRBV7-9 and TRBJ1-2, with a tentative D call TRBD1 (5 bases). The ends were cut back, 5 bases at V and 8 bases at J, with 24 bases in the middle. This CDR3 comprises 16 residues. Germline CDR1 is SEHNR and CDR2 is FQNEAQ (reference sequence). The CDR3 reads CASSHSKERGVGGYTF. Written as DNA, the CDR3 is TGTGCCAGCAGCCACTCGAAGGAGCGGGGGGTGGGGGGCTACACCTTC.

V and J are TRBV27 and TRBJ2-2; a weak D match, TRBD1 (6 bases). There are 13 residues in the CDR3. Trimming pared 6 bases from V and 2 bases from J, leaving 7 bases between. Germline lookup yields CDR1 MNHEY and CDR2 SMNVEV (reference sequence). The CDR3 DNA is TGTGCCAGCAGGGACAGTAACACCGGGGAGCTGTTTTTT. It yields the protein CASRDSNTGELFF.

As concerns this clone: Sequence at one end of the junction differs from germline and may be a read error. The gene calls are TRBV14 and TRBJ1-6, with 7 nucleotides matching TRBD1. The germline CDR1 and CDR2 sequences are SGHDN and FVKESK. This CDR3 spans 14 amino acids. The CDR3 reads CASSQQGYSSPLHF. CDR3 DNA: TGTGCCAGCAGTCAACAGGGGTATAGTTCACCCCTCCACTTT.

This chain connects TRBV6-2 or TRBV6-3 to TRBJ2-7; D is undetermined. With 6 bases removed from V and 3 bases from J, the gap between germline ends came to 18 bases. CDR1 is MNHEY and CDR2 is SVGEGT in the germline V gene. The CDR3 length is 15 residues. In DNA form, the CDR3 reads TGTGCCAGCAGCCCCGTCGGTTTCTTGGTCTACGAGCAGTACTTC. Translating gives CASSPVGFLVYEQYF.

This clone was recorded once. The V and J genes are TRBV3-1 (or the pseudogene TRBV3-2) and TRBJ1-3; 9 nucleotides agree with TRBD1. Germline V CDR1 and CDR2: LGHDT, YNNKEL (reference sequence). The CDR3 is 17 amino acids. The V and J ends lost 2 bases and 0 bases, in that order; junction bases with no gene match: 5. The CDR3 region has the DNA TGTGCCAGCAGCCAACCTGGACAGGGGCGCTCTGGAAACACCATATATTTT. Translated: CASSQPGQGRSGNTIYF.

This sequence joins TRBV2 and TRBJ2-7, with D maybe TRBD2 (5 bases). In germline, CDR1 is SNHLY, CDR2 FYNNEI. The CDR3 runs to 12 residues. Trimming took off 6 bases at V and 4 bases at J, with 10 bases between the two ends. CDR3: CASSTLEYEQYF. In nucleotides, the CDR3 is TGTGCCAGCAGCACACTAGAGTACGAGCAGTACTTC.

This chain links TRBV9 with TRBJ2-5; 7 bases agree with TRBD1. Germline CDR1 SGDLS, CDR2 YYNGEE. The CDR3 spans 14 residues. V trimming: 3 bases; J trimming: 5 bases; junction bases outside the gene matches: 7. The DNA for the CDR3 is TGTGCCAGCAGCGCCTCCCTACAGGGGGAGACCCAGTACTTC. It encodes CASSASLQGETQYF.